Included here is one T cell receptor beta chain sequence, with context. The entry originates in a study of blood T cell repertoires in COVID-19. Method: immunoSEQ multiplex PCR; TCRdb's copy keeps in-frame clones and lacks some. The sample includes around 270,000 clones, 85% to 90% of them seen just once. The source material was peripheral blood. This receptor was identified in a young man with acute or convalescent COVID-19.

The CDR3 is CASSPQLAGVVDEQYF. DNA of the CDR3: TGTGCCAGCTCACCACAACTAGCGGGAGTAGTCGACGAGCAGTACTTC. The chain employs TRBV18 and TRBJ2-7; 11 bases line up with TRBD2. V lost 1 base and J lost 5; bases outside the gene matches: 7. This CDR3 spans 16 amino acids. CDR1 KGHSH and CDR2 LQKENI come from the germline V gene.